Shown below are 15 T cell receptor beta chains from a single sample sequenced in a study of Graves' ophthalmopathy and Graves' hyperthyroidism. RNA served as the template for amplifying TCR beta CDR3 regions. HTBI primers were employed in first-round RT-PCR, then a second-round multiplex PCR followed. TCRdb redid the calling of the multiplex PCR reads with MiXCR, one entry per CDR3 protein. The table lists about 480,000 distinct CDR3 sequences, 13% to 15% of them singletons, with more than 8.5% in the top ten. The material sequenced was blood. All receptors derive from a woman in her 30s with Graves' ophthalmopathy.

The sample holds many counts of this clonotype. The rearrangement joins TRBV29-1 to TRBJ2-2; 9 nucleotides line up with TRBD1. J lost 7 bases, V lost 6 bases, and 9 bases had no gene match. The CDR3 length is 14 residues. The germline CDR1 and CDR2 sequences are SQVTM and ANQGSEA. The CDR3 region has the DNA TGCAGCGTGAGCCGGGACAGGGAAGACGGGGAGCTGTTTTTT. As protein: CSVSRDREDGELFF.

Ten or more counts support this clonotype. The gene calls are TRBV11-1 and TRBJ1-1, with a tentative D call TRBD1 (5 bases). V was pared by 3 bases and J by 7 bases, with 9 bases between. The CDR3 covers 12 residues. CDR1 is SGHAT and CDR2 is FQDESV in the germline V gene (reference sequence). The CDR3 DNA follows: TGTGCCAGCAGCTTCGACAGAATTGAAGCTTTCTTT. Its translation: CASSFDRIEAFF.

Ten or more counts support this clonotype. The rearrangement uses TRBV29-1 and TRBJ1-2; 7 bases align to TRBD1. The CDR3 sequence is 17 residues long. J gave up 6 bases and V 7 bases, and 23 bases lay outside the gene matches. Germline CDR1 SQVTM, CDR2 ANQGSEA. The CDR3 DNA is TGCAGCGCTATAAGACAGGGCGGCCAGAGTTTGGTTGATGGCTACACCTTC. Translated, it gives CSAIRQGGQSLVDGYTF.

This clonotype has at least ten counts. The V gene is TRBV4-2, the J gene TRBJ2-7, with 8 nucleotides matching TRBD1. The germline CDR1 and CDR2 sequences are LGHNA and YNFKEQ. CDR3 size: 16 residues. V dropped 3 bases and J dropped 6; count of bases not matched to a gene: 13. Here the CDR3 reads CASSQDQDRAWSEQYF. CDR3 sequence (DNA): TGTGCCAGCAGCCAGGATCAGGACAGGGCATGGAGCGAGCAGTACTTC.

This clonotype has ten or more counts. The chain uses TRBV7-6 and TRBJ1-2; the match to TRBD1 covers 9 bases. Germline assignment: CDR1 SGHVS and CDR2 FNYEAQ. With 5 bases clipped from V and 4 bases from J, the junction kept 14 bases outside the gene matches. The CDR3 is 17 residues long. The CDR3 DNA reads as TGTGCCAGCAGCGGATCGACCGGGACAGGGACCTTCTATGGCTACACCTTC. Translated, it gives CASSGSTGTGTFYGYTF.

This clonotype was seen a handful of times. This chain connects TRBV13 to TRBJ1-1; D may be TRBD1 (6 bases). Germline lookup yields CDR1 PRHDT and CDR2 FYEKMQ (reference sequence). V lost 4 bases to trimming and J lost 4 bases, with 31 bases between them. This CDR3 has 20 amino acids. CDR3 nucleotide sequence: TGTGCCAGCAGCTCACTGGGGGGTGGAACACGGACAGCGGTTGTCACTGAAGCTTTCTTT. It encodes CASSSLGGGTRTAVVTEAFF.

In its sample, this clonotype was seen many times. The J gene is TRBJ2-5, the V gene TRBV15; 10 bases match TRBD1. There are 14 residues in the CDR3. With V trimmed by 4 bases and J by 5 bases, 4 bases remained unmatched. The V gene's germline CDR1 is LNHNV and CDR2 YYDKDF (reference sequence). The CDR3 nucleotides read TGTGCCACCAGCATCGACAGGGGGCGGGAGACCCAGTACTTC. Translation: CATSIDRGRETQYF.

This clonotype was seen a handful of times. Here the CDR3 DNA reads TGTGCCAGCAGTGAAGAGGGGCTCGGGCAGTACTTC. It encodes CASSEEGLGQYF. This chain connects TRBV6-1 to TRBJ2-7, with TRBD1 as a possible D gene (5 bases). Looked up from germline, CDR1 is MNHNS and CDR2 is SASEGT. The V end was cut by 1 base, the J end by 9 bases, with 10 bases between. The CDR3 loop spans 12 amino acids.

This clonotype was observed a handful of times. The V call is TRBV27, the J call TRBJ2-7; 7 nucleotides agree with TRBD1. Germline trimming cut 8 bases from V and 2 bases from J; bases unmatched to any gene: 6. This CDR3 contains 13 residues. Germline V gives CDR1 MNHEY, CDR2 SMNVEV (reference sequence). The CDR3 here is CASGHQGAYEQYF. Here the CDR3 DNA reads TGTGCCAGCGGTCACCAGGGGGCCTACGAGCAGTACTTC.

This clonotype was found a few times. The V call is TRBV13, the J call TRBJ1-1, with TRBD1 as a possible D gene (5 bases). The V gene's germline CDR1 is PRHDT and CDR2 FYEKMQ (reference sequence). The CDR3 is 14 amino acids. The germline V and J ends were trimmed by 4 bases and 5 bases, with 14 bases remaining between them. The CDR3 region is CASSYAGTLTEAFF. The CDR3 DNA follows: TGTGCCAGCAGCTACGCCGGGACTCTGACTGAAGCTTTCTTT. Complete variable domain (other parts from reference TRBV13 and TRBJ1-1): AAGVIQSPRHLIKEKRETATLKCYPIPRHDTVYWYQQGPGQDPQFLISFYEKMQSDKGSIPDRFSAQQFSDYHSELNMSSLELGDSALYFCASSYAGTLTEAFFGQGTRLTVV.

This rearrangement joins TRBV11-2 to TRBJ2-5; 10 bases agree with TRBD2. CDR1 is SGHAT and CDR2 is FQNNGV in the germline V gene. The CDR3 is 19 residues long. The V segment lost 0 bases and the J segment 3 bases; nucleotides outside the gene matches: 13. CDR3 DNA sequence: TGTGCCAGCAGCTTAGATACTCTAGCGGGGGCCAGAAGGGAAGAGACCCAGTACTTC. Residues: CASSLDTLAGARREETQYF.

This clonotype showed up many times. The gene calls are TRBV6-1 and TRBJ1-5, with 9 nucleotides matching TRBD1. Germline assignment: CDR1 MNHNS and CDR2 SASEGT. This CDR3 is 15 amino acids long. Germline trimming cut 6 bases from V and 11 bases from J; bases unmatched to any gene: 14. Here the CDR3 DNA reads TGTGCCAGCAGAGACCCCGGGACAGGGCGAGGGGCCCAGCATTTT. Protein product: CASRDPGTGRGAQHF.

This clonotype was counted many times. The chain couples TRBV12-3 or TRBV12-4 to TRBJ2-7; 9 bases align to TRBD2. Trimming removed 3 bases from V and 5 bases from J; junction bases left unmatched: 8. There are 15 residues in the CDR3. The CDR3, as DNA: TGTGCCAGCAGTTTCGAAGGCCTAGCGGGGAACGAGCAGTACTTC. As protein: CASSFEGLAGNEQYF.

At least ten counts were recorded for this clonotype. This may be a read error: a much more frequent sequence differs by one nucleotide. The CDR3, as DNA: TGTGCCAGCAGTTCCCGAACAGGGGATTATAGCAATCAGCCCCGGCATTTT. Translated: CASSSRTGDYSNQPRHF. The gene calls are TRBV12-3 or TRBV12-4 and TRBJ1-5; TRBD1 matches at 7 bases. The length of the CDR3 is 17 residues.

This clonotype showed up many times. The chain joins TRBV5-1 to TRBJ2-7; D is ambiguous. The CDR3 extends over 14 amino acids. V was pared by 0 bases and J by 4 bases, with 11 bases between. The germline V gene has CDR1 SGHRS and CDR2 YFSETQ. CDR3 residues: CASSLAWDGYEQYF. The CDR3 nucleotides are TGCGCCAGCAGCTTGGCCTGGGATGGTTACGAGCAGTACTTC. Combining the CDR3 with reference TRBV5-1 and TRBJ2-7 gives the whole variable domain KAGVTQTPRYLIKTRGQQVTLSCSPISGHRSVSWYQQTPGQGLQFLFEYFSETQRNKGNFPGRFSGRQFSNSRSEMNVSTLELGDSALYLCASSLAWDGYEQYFGPGTRLTVT.